These T cell receptor beta chains were read from a single sample in a study. TCRdb used MiXCR to reprocess the 5' RACE reads, holding one entry per CDR3 protein. The repertoire holds roughly 40,000 distinct CDR3 sequences, with around 30% as singletons. Sequenced input: memory CD4+ T cells sorted from a lymph node. These receptor sequences come from a female donor with breast cancer. The CDR3 runs from the conserved cysteine through the conserved F or W. Fields, in order: clone size, D gene, J gene, V gene, CDR3 protein, CDR3 DNA. D genes are given only for firm matches. The listing skips clone size in some rows; elsewhere it reads once, few, many or a size class.

abundance: NA
d_gene: TRBD2
j_gene: TRBJ2-1
v_gene: TRBV5-8
CDR3aa: CASSLGWEGPEDEQFF
CDR3nt: TGTGCCAGCAGCTTGGGATGGGAGGGTCCTGAAGATGAGCAGTTCTTC

abundance: few
d_gene: NA
j_gene: TRBJ2-1
v_gene: TRBV6-2/TRBV6-3
CDR3aa: CASTGQNNEQFF
CDR3nt: TGTGCCAGCACCGGACAGAACAATGAGCAGTTCTTC

abundance: NA
d_gene: NA
j_gene: TRBJ2-5
v_gene: TRBV20-1
CDR3aa: CSARDSMKETQYF
CDR3nt: TGCAGTGCTAGAGACAGTATGAAAGAGACCCAGTACTTC

abundance: NA
d_gene: TRBD1
j_gene: TRBJ2-7
v_gene: TRBV27
CDR3aa: CASRSTGTGGSYEQYF
CDR3nt: TGTGCCAGCAGATCAACCGGGACAGGGGGCTCCTACGAGCAGTACTTC

abundance: few
d_gene: NA
j_gene: TRBJ1-3
v_gene: TRBV28
CDR3aa: CASSYAGWGSGNTIYF
CDR3nt: TGTGCCAGCAGTTATGCGGGGTGGGGTTCTGGAAACACCATATATTTT

abundance: NA
d_gene: NA
j_gene: TRBJ2-5
v_gene: TRBV12-3/TRBV12-4
CDR3aa: CASSLMGGETQYF
CDR3nt: TGTGCCAGCAGTTTAATGGGAGGCGAGACCCAGTACTTC

abundance: NA
d_gene: TRBD1
j_gene: TRBJ1-1
v_gene: TRBV6-6
CDR3aa: CASSTGTGLTEAFF
CDR3nt: TGTGCCAGCAGTACCGGGACAGGTTTGACTGAAGCTTTCTTT

abundance: medium-sized
d_gene: NA
j_gene: TRBJ2-3
v_gene: TRBV7-6
CDR3aa: CASSLSASGTDTQYF
CDR3nt: TGTGCCAGCAGCTTATCTGCTAGCGGCACAGATACGCAGTATTTT

abundance: NA
d_gene: NA
j_gene: TRBJ2-4
v_gene: TRBV9
CDR3aa: CASSVGNGAKNIQYF
CDR3nt: TGTGCCAGCAGCGTAGGGAATGGGGCCAAAAACATTCAGTACTTC

abundance: NA
d_gene: TRBD1
j_gene: TRBJ2-1
v_gene: TRBV2
CDR3aa: CASSEVDRVYNEQLF
CDR3nt: TGTGCCAGCAGTGAGGTGGACAGGGTGTACAATGAGCAGCTCTTC

abundance: NA
d_gene: NA
j_gene: TRBJ2-1
v_gene: TRBV4-2
CDR3aa: CASSQENRASSSYNEQFF
CDR3nt: TGTGCCAGCAGCCAAGAAAACAGGGCCAGCAGCTCCTACAATGAGCAGTTCTTC

abundance: NA
d_gene: NA
j_gene: TRBJ2-7
v_gene: TRBV4-1
CDR3aa: CASSQVTLSRDEQYF
CDR3nt: TGCGCCAGCAGCCAAGTCACCCTTTCTAGGGACGAGCAGTACTTC

abundance: NA
d_gene: TRBD2
j_gene: TRBJ2-1
v_gene: TRBV20-1
CDR3aa: CSAVPPSGLGANEQFF
CDR3nt: TGCAGTGCTGTACCACCCTCGGGACTAGGGGCCAATGAGCAGTTCTTC

abundance: few
d_gene: NA
j_gene: TRBJ1-2
v_gene: TRBV9
CDR3aa: CASSVDPVYGYTF
CDR3nt: TGTGCCAGCAGCGTAGACCCGGTCTATGGCTACACCTTC

abundance: few
d_gene: NA
j_gene: TRBJ2-7
v_gene: TRBV18
CDR3aa: CASSRTTSSYEQYF
CDR3nt: TGTGCCAGCTCACGGACCACTAGTTCCTACGAGCAGTACTTC

abundance: NA
d_gene: TRBD1
j_gene: TRBJ2-5
v_gene: TRBV7-7
CDR3aa: CASSLVWQGAGETQYF
CDR3nt: TGTGCCAGCAGCTTAGTCTGGCAGGGGGCGGGAGAGACCCAGTACTTC

abundance: few
d_gene: TRBD1
j_gene: TRBJ1-5
v_gene: TRBV29-1
CDR3aa: CSARQGDQPQHF
CDR3nt: TGCAGCGCGCGACAGGGTGATCAGCCCCAGCATTTT

abundance: NA
d_gene: NA
j_gene: TRBJ2-1
v_gene: TRBV27
CDR3aa: CASSRGHNEQFF
CDR3nt: TGTGCCAGCAGCCGCGGTCACAATGAGCAGTTCTTC

abundance: few
d_gene: NA
j_gene: TRBJ2-1
v_gene: TRBV6-5
CDR3aa: CASSYTHGLNNEQFF
CDR3nt: TGTGCCAGCAGTTACACCCACGGACTGAACAATGAGCAGTTCTTC

abundance: NA
d_gene: NA
j_gene: TRBJ2-1
v_gene: TRBV6-5
CDR3aa: CASTKEARLSYNEQFF
CDR3nt: TGTGCCAGCACCAAAGAGGCCCGACTCTCCTACAATGAGCAGTTCTTC

abundance: few
d_gene: NA
j_gene: TRBJ1-2
v_gene: TRBV27
CDR3aa: CASSSSRYGYTF
CDR3nt: TGTGCCAGCAGCTCCTCCCGCTATGGCTACACCTTC

abundance: NA
d_gene: TRBD1
j_gene: TRBJ2-3
v_gene: TRBV12-3/TRBV12-4
CDR3aa: CASSQQGFGSDTQYF
CDR3nt: TGTGCCAGCAGTCAACAGGGGTTTGGATCAGATACGCAGTATTTT

abundance: NA
d_gene: TRBD1
j_gene: TRBJ2-1
v_gene: TRBV4-1
CDR3aa: CASSRGTGVYHEQFF
CDR3nt: TGCGCCAGCAGCCGTGGGACAGGGGTATACCATGAGCAGTTCTTC

abundance: few
d_gene: TRBD1
j_gene: TRBJ2-3
v_gene: TRBV4-1
CDR3aa: CASSQPGQGDTQYF
CDR3nt: TGCGCCAGCAGCCAACCAGGACAGGGGGATACGCAGTATTTT

abundance: few
d_gene: NA
j_gene: TRBJ2-6
v_gene: TRBV7-9
CDR3aa: CASSLVEGANVLTF
CDR3nt: TGTGCCAGCAGCTTAGTCGAAGGGGCCAACGTCCTGACTTTC

abundance: many
d_gene: NA
j_gene: TRBJ1-1
v_gene: TRBV28
CDR3aa: CASMGSQNTEAFF
CDR3nt: TGTGCCAGCATGGGCAGTCAGAACACTGAAGCTTTCTTT

abundance: few
d_gene: NA
j_gene: TRBJ2-5
v_gene: TRBV27
CDR3aa: CASFFGKTQYF
CDR3nt: TGTGCCAGCTTCTTCGGGAAGACCCAGTACTTC

abundance: few
d_gene: NA
j_gene: TRBJ1-6
v_gene: TRBV12-3/TRBV12-4
CDR3aa: CASSAGYNSPLHF
CDR3nt: TGTGCCAGCAGCGCCGGATACAATTCACCCCTCCACTTT

abundance: NA
d_gene: NA
j_gene: TRBJ2-7
v_gene: TRBV5-1
CDR3aa: CASSLPYREQYF
CDR3nt: TGCGCCAGCAGCTTGCCATACAGAGAGCAGTACTTC

abundance: NA
d_gene: NA
j_gene: TRBJ2-5
v_gene: TRBV7-8
CDR3aa: CASSLAEGAPETQYF
CDR3nt: TGTGCCAGCAGCTTAGCGGAGGGGGCGCCTGAGACCCAGTACTTC

abundance: few
d_gene: NA
j_gene: TRBJ1-5
v_gene: TRBV24-1
CDR3aa: CATSDRTPSGNQPQHF
CDR3nt: TGTGCCACCAGTGACAGGACTCCTAGCGGCAATCAGCCCCAGCATTTT

abundance: NA
d_gene: NA
j_gene: TRBJ2-1
v_gene: TRBV21-1
CDR3aa: CASSKGSGRAGEQFF
CDR3nt: TGTGCCAGCAGCAAAGGTAGCGGGAGGGCCGGTGAGCAGTTCTTC

abundance: few
d_gene: TRBD1
j_gene: TRBJ2-7
v_gene: TRBV5-1
CDR3aa: CASSVGTANFYEQYF
CDR3nt: TGCGCCAGCAGCGTAGGGACAGCGAATTTCTACGAGCAGTACTTC

abundance: few
d_gene: NA
j_gene: TRBJ2-5
v_gene: TRBV5-5
CDR3aa: CASSPPQGSGETQYF
CDR3nt: TGTGCCAGCAGCCCACCCCAGGGATCGGGAGAGACCCAGTACTTC

abundance: many
d_gene: NA
j_gene: TRBJ2-3
v_gene: TRBV7-2
CDR3aa: CASSLVALVLSTDTQYF
CDR3nt: TGTGCCAGCAGCTTAGTGGCTCTCGTACTAAGCACAGATACGCAGTATTTT

abundance: once
d_gene: TRBD1
j_gene: TRBJ2-7
v_gene: TRBV9
CDR3aa: CASSVGTGAGQYF
CDR3nt: TGTGCCAGCAGCGTAGGGACAGGGGCTGGGCAGTACTTC

abundance: many
d_gene: NA
j_gene: TRBJ2-7
v_gene: TRBV29-1
CDR3aa: CSVELPGTGPEQYF
CDR3nt: TGCAGCGTTGAACTCCCCGGGACCGGTCCCGAGCAGTACTTC

abundance: few
d_gene: NA
j_gene: TRBJ1-4
v_gene: TRBV5-1
CDR3aa: CASKSQATNEKLFF
CDR3nt: TGCGCCAGCAAATCCCAGGCAACTAATGAAAAACTGTTTTTT

abundance: NA
d_gene: NA
j_gene: TRBJ2-1
v_gene: TRBV6-2/TRBV6-3
CDR3aa: CASRGLAGEQFF
CDR3nt: TGTGCCAGCAGGGGGCTGGCGGGTGAGCAGTTCTTC

abundance: many
d_gene: NA
j_gene: TRBJ2-7
v_gene: TRBV7-2
CDR3aa: CASSLALGHEQYF
CDR3nt: TGTGCCAGCAGCTTAGCGCTAGGCCACGAGCAGTACTTC

abundance: many
d_gene: TRBD1
j_gene: TRBJ2-2
v_gene: TRBV7-2
CDR3aa: CASSWDRSTGELFF
CDR3nt: TGTGCCAGCAGCTGGGACAGATCCACCGGGGAGCTGTTTTTT

abundance: few
d_gene: NA
j_gene: TRBJ2-7
v_gene: TRBV6-1
CDR3aa: CASSAKYEQYF
CDR3nt: TGTGCCAGCAGCGCTAAATACGAGCAGTACTTC

abundance: NA
d_gene: TRBD2
j_gene: TRBJ2-7
v_gene: TRBV4-1
CDR3aa: CASSTRGVGLAGYDSYEQYF
CDR3nt: TGCGCCAGCAGCACCCGGGGGGTGGGACTAGCGGGATACGATTCCTACGAGCAGTACTTC

abundance: few
d_gene: NA
j_gene: TRBJ2-1
v_gene: TRBV27
CDR3aa: CASSDTGTSNEQFF
CDR3nt: TGTGCCAGCAGTGACACTGGGACTTCAAATGAGCAGTTCTTC

abundance: NA
d_gene: NA
j_gene: TRBJ1-4
v_gene: TRBV7-2
CDR3aa: CASSLPQSNEKLFF
CDR3nt: TGTGCCAGCAGCCTACCCCAGAGTAATGAAAAACTGTTTTTT

abundance: few
d_gene: NA
j_gene: TRBJ2-1
v_gene: TRBV5-6
CDR3aa: CASSVDGGEQFF
CDR3nt: TGTGCCAGCAGCGTAGATGGGGGTGAGCAGTTCTTC

abundance: NA
d_gene: NA
j_gene: TRBJ2-5
v_gene: TRBV4-1
CDR3aa: CAGSPTLTVQETQYF
CDR3nt: TGCGCCGGCAGCCCTACCCTGACAGTCCAAGAGACCCAGTACTTC

abundance: NA
d_gene: TRBD1
j_gene: TRBJ2-7
v_gene: TRBV29-1
CDR3aa: CSVWTGKGLQYF
CDR3nt: TGCAGCGTGTGGACAGGGAAAGGATTGCAGTACTTC

abundance: few
d_gene: NA
j_gene: TRBJ1-5
v_gene: TRBV10-3
CDR3aa: CAISESTQDQPQHF
CDR3nt: TGTGCCATCAGTGAGTCGACACAAGATCAGCCCCAGCATTTT

abundance: NA
d_gene: NA
j_gene: TRBJ2-1
v_gene: TRBV9
CDR3aa: CASSGNEQFF
CDR3nt: TGTGCCAGCAGCGGCAATGAGCAGTTCTTC

abundance: NA
d_gene: NA
j_gene: TRBJ2-2
v_gene: TRBV6-5
CDR3aa: CASSYGDGGYTGELFF
CDR3nt: TGTGCCAGCAGTTACGGGGACGGGGGCTACACCGGGGAGCTGTTTTTT

abundance: few
d_gene: NA
j_gene: TRBJ1-5
v_gene: TRBV4-2
CDR3aa: CASSRRGSNQPQHF
CDR3nt: TGTGCCAGCAGCCGCAGGGGAAGCAATCAGCCCCAGCATTTT

abundance: NA
d_gene: TRBD1
j_gene: TRBJ2-1
v_gene: TRBV2
CDR3aa: CASSEEGQGNEQFF
CDR3nt: TGTGCCAGCAGTGAAGAGGGACAGGGGAATGAGCAGTTCTTC

abundance: few
d_gene: NA
j_gene: TRBJ1-1
v_gene: TRBV7-6
CDR3aa: CASSQSPPAEAFF
CDR3nt: TGTGCCAGCAGCCAATCCCCTCCCGCTGAAGCTTTCTTT

abundance: many
d_gene: NA
j_gene: TRBJ1-1
v_gene: TRBV7-8
CDR3aa: CASSLGGSAEAFF
CDR3nt: TGTGCCAGCAGCTTAGGGGGAAGTGCTGAAGCTTTCTTT

abundance: few
d_gene: TRBD1
j_gene: TRBJ1-2
v_gene: TRBV4-1
CDR3aa: CASSQAPTGVDGYTF
CDR3nt: TGCGCCAGCAGCCAAGCCCCGACAGGGGTCGATGGCTACACCTTC

abundance: many
d_gene: TRBD1
j_gene: TRBJ1-3
v_gene: TRBV10-3
CDR3aa: CAISPRTGEFGNTIYF
CDR3nt: TGTGCCATCAGCCCCCGGACAGGGGAATTTGGAAACACCATATATTTT

abundance: few
d_gene: NA
j_gene: TRBJ1-4
v_gene: TRBV7-8
CDR3aa: CASSARLGGAGEKLFF
CDR3nt: TGTGCCAGCAGCGCTAGGCTCGGGGGCGCGGGTGAAAAACTGTTTTTT